This is a list of T cell receptor beta chains from one sample in a study of graft-versus-host responses after intestinal transplantation. Some clones are missing from TCRdb's copy, which holds only in-frame ones; the method was immunoSEQ multiplex PCR. The sample includes roughly 45,000 clones, around 96% of them seen just once. Sample: PBMCs, taken about 350 days after intestinal transplant. These receptors were obtained from a human patient who received an intestinal transplant, so some T cells may come from the graft donor. CDR3s include the opening cysteine and the closing phenylalanine or tryptophan. The D gene is left open where the match is weak. Clone sizes are given selectively: once, few, many, or a class where the clone is expanded.

d_gene	v_gene	abundance	j_gene	CDR3nt	CDR3aa
TRBD1	TRBV10-3	.	TRBJ2-7	TGTGCCATCAGTGACCCGGGACAGGGCGAGCAGTACTTC	CAISDPGQGEQYF
.	TRBV19	.	TRBJ2-3	TGTGCCAGTAGAACCCAGGGGTTAGATACGCAGTATTTT	CASRTQGLDTQYF
TRBD1	TRBV30	once	TRBJ1-2	TGTGCCTGGAGTGCCGGGACAGGGGGCACTGGCTACACCTTC	CAWSAGTGGTGYTF
.	TRBV11-1	.	TRBJ2-3	TGTGCCAGCAGCTTAAGTCCGGACAGACCAGATACGCAGTATTTT	CASSLSPDRPDTQYF
TRBD1	TRBV5-1	.	TRBJ2-3	TGCGCCAGCAGCTCCTGGACAGGGGACACAGATACGCAGTATTTT	CASSSWTGDTDTQYF
.	TRBV21-1	.	TRBJ1-1	TGTGCCAGCAGCAAACCTCGGACTGAATCCATGAACACTGAAGCTTTCTTT	CASSKPRTESMNTEAFF
TRBD1	TRBV4-1	.	TRBJ1-5	TGCGCCAGCAGCTCAGGACAGGTTAGCAATCAGCCCCAGCATTTT	CASSSGQVSNQPQHF
TRBD1	TRBV6-1	.	TRBJ1-2	TGTGCCAGCAGACAAGAACCGGGACAGATATATGGCTACACCTTC	CASRQEPGQIYGYTF
TRBD1	TRBV27	once	TRBJ1-1	TGTGCCAGCAATCAGTGTAGGACAGGGGACATGAACACTGAAGCTTTCTTT	CASNQCRTGDMNTEAFF
.	TRBV21-1	.	TRBJ2-3	TGTGCCAGCAGCAACGAGGCCGGGACAGCCACCTCGCCTAGCACAGATACGCAGTATTTT	CASSNEAGTATSPSTDTQYF
.	TRBV4-1	.	TRBJ1-1	TGCGCCAGCAGCCAAATACAGGGAGCTGAAGCTTTCTTT	CASSQIQGAEAFF
TRBD2	TRBV14	.	TRBJ2-1	TGTGCCAGCAGCCCTTCGGGAGGACTAGCTTGGGGTGAGCAGTTCTTC	CASSPSGGLAWGEQFF
.	TRBV6-5	.	TRBJ1-1	TGTGCCAGCAAAGGAGGAGGCACTGAAGCTTTCTTT	CASKGGGTEAFF
.	TRBV7-6	.	TRBJ2-3	TGTGCCAGCAGCCCTCCTGGGGCGGGTACGCAGTATTTT	CASSPPGAGTQYF
.	TRBV6-1	.	TRBJ1-6	TGTGCCAGCAGTGCATCGAGGGGCGGGAATCCCTTTAATTCACCCCTCCACTTT	CASSASRGGNPFNSPLHF
TRBD1	TRBV5-6	.	TRBJ1-2	TGTGCCAGCAGCTTTAGTGGGACAGCGGGCTTCTATGGCTACACCTTC	CASSFSGTAGFYGYTF
.	TRBV6-1	.	TRBJ1-5	TGTGCCAGCAGTCATAATGGGGATCAGCCCCAGCATTTT	CASSHNGDQPQHF
.	TRBV14	.	TRBJ1-2	TGTGCCAGCAGCCTCGCACGGACGGACTATGGCTACACCTTC	CASSLARTDYGYTF
.	TRBV27	once	TRBJ2-7	TGTGCCAGCAGTTCGCCCCCCTCTTACGAGCAGTACTTC	CASSSPPSYEQYF
TRBD2	TRBV27	.	TRBJ2-5	TGTGCCAGCAGTTTGGCGGGGGACCAAGAGACCCAGTACTTC	CASSLAGDQETQYF
.	TRBV4-2	.	TRBJ2-7	TGTGCCAGCAGCCAAGTGGCTCTGAGCTCCTACGAGCAGTACTTC	CASSQVALSSYEQYF
.	TRBV5-1	.	TRBJ2-2	TGCGCCAGCAGCTTGGGACAGGAGATTAACACCGGGGAGCTGTTTTTT	CASSLGQEINTGELFF
.	TRBV7-6	.	TRBJ2-7	TGTGCCAGCAGCTTCGGGACGGACGTCTCCTACGAGCAGTACTTC	CASSFGTDVSYEQYF
.	TRBV19	.	TRBJ2-1	TGTGCCAGTAGTCCCCGGGTCACTGAGCAGTTCTTC	CASSPRVTEQFF
.	TRBV5-1	.	TRBJ2-2	TGCGCCAGCAACACCCCCCCCGGGCGGGAATTGAACACCGGGGAGCTGTTTTTT	CASNTPPGRELNTGELFF
.	TRBV27	.	TRBJ2-5	TGTGCCAGCAGTTTTGTGGTGGGGAGTCAAGAGACCCAGTACTTC	CASSFVVGSQETQYF